This T cell receptor (beta chain) was captured in a study of post-analysis software for immune sequencing data. On the study more broadly: Courses of disease covered relapsing-remitting, secondary progressive and progressive-relapsing multiple sclerosis.

Carried by the TCR beta cDNA libraries were unique molecular identifiers. Some 500,000 cDNA molecules were obtained from about 1 to 10 million T cells. TCRdb reprocessed the PCR reads with MiXCR, giving one entry per CDR3 protein. The sample has about 380,000 distinct CDR3 sequences, roughly 38% seen once; the top ten hold over 10%. Trimming stripped 8 bases from V and 5 bases from J, with 12 bases between. The CDR3 has 13 residues. CDR1 SNHLY and CDR2 FYNNEI come from the germline V gene. Study conclusions and caveats: Five TRBV segments, including TRBV5-6, TRBV5-1 and TRBV20-1, were more frequent in patients than controls. Patients with multiple sclerosis recorded significantly lower normalized Chao1 diversity than controls, the study found.

This clonotype was seen more than once but under ten times. As yet, its antigen is unknown. Sequencing was done on a sample of blood. The chain joins TRBV2 to TRBJ1-4; D not certain. The receptor was derived from a girl aged 10-17 years with multiple sclerosis. This CDR3 reads CASVTHLNEKLFF. The DNA for the CDR3 is TGTGCCAGCGTGACACACTTAAATGAAAAACTGTTTTTT.